These T cell receptor beta chains were read from a single sample in a study of memory CD4+ T cells and cytomegalovirus serostatus. Sequencing used immunoSEQ multiplex PCR; TCRdb keeps in-frame clones, though not all of them. The repertoire holds about 59,000 clones, with about 81% as singletons. The source material was memory CD4+ T cells from blood. The receptors were gathered from an adult in good health and CMV-seronegative. CDR3s include the opening cysteine and the closing phenylalanine or tryptophan. The order of the fields is CDR3 protein, CDR3 DNA, D gene, V gene, clone size, J gene. A D gene is named only where the DNA matches it firmly. Part of the rows lack a size; the others show once, few, many or a class for expanded clones.

CASSPQTGFDRNEQFF	TGTGCCAGCAGCCCGCAAACAGGGTTCGATCGCAATGAGCAGTTCTTC	.	TRBV11-2	.	TRBJ2-1
CASSLGGATNEKLFF	TGCGCCAGCAGCTTGGGGGGAGCAACTAATGAAAAACTGTTTTTT	.	TRBV5-1	.	TRBJ1-4
CATYQGARVTEAFF	TGTGCCACCTACCAGGGGGCGCGGGTCACTGAAGCTTTCTTT	TRBD1	TRBV28	.	TRBJ1-1
CSALSNEQFF	TGCAGTGCCCTAAGCAATGAGCAGTTCTTC	.	TRBV20-1	.	TRBJ2-1
CASSLVAGGPYNEQFF	TGCGCCAGCAGCTTGGTGGCGGGAGGCCCCTACAATGAGCAGTTCTTC	TRBD2	TRBV5-1	.	TRBJ2-1
CASSEASGRVRETQYF	TGTGCCAGCAGTGAGGCTAGCGGGAGGGTCCGGGAGACCCAGTACTTC	TRBD2	TRBV6-1	.	TRBJ2-5
CASSIGEVEAFF	TGTGCCAGTAGTATCGGGGAGGTTGAAGCTTTCTTT	.	TRBV19	.	TRBJ1-1
CASSLAKSTDTQYF	TGTGCCAGCAGCTTAGCCAAAAGCACAGATACGCAGTATTTT	.	TRBV7-3	.	TRBJ2-3
CATSRGYGTGNEKLFF	TGTGCCACCAGCAGAGGGTATGGGACAGGGAATGAAAAACTGTTTTTT	TRBD1	TRBV15	.	TRBJ1-4
CASSPGQGVISTEAFF	TGTGCCAGCAGCCCAGGACAGGGGGTAATTAGCACTGAAGCTTTCTTT	TRBD1	TRBV11-2	.	TRBJ1-1
CASRPGQGVYNTIYF	TGTGCCAGCAGACCGGGACAGGGGGTTTATAACACCATATATTTT	TRBD1	TRBV2	.	TRBJ1-3
CASTLEGQGPYEQYF	TGTGCCAGCACCCTCGAAGGACAGGGCCCCTACGAGCAGTACTTC	TRBD1	TRBV2	few	TRBJ2-7
CASSLDGVAMNTEAFF	TGTGCCAGCAGCTTAGATGGGGTGGCAATGAACACTGAAGCTTTCTTT	.	TRBV11-2	.	TRBJ1-1
CASSSRGGANTEAFF	TGTGCCAGCAGCTCCCGGGGGGGCGCGAACACTGAAGCTTTCTTT	.	TRBV7-2	.	TRBJ1-1
CASSLSRGRSGELFF	TGTGCCAGCAGTTTATCCCGCGGTCGTAGCGGGGAGCTGTTTTTT	.	TRBV28	.	TRBJ2-2
CASRSGLNHNWETQYF	TGTGCCAGCAGATCTGGACTCAACCACAATTGGGAGACCCAGTACTTC	.	TRBV28	.	TRBJ2-5
CASSLQGLNEKLFF	TGTGCCAGTAGCCTACAGGGGCTTAATGAAAAACTGTTTTTT	TRBD1	TRBV19	.	TRBJ1-4
CASSAGQILYNEQFF	TGTGCCAGCAGCGCAGGACAGATACTCTACAATGAGCAGTTCTTC	.	TRBV5-4	.	TRBJ2-1
CASSSRTGNTEAFF	TGCGCCAGCAGCTCTCGGACAGGGAACACTGAAGCTTTCTTT	TRBD1	TRBV4-1	.	TRBJ1-1
CASSMMARSPRGDTQYF	TGTGCCAGTAGTATGATGGCCCGTTCTCCCCGGGGAGATACGCAGTATTTT	.	TRBV19	once	TRBJ2-3
CASSSGLANTGELFF	TGTGCCAGCAGCAGCGGACTAGCGAACACCGGGGAGCTGTTTTTT	TRBD2	TRBV11-2	.	TRBJ2-2
CASSPPGQGRTYEQYF	TGTGCCAGCAGCCCACCGGGACAGGGGAGAACCTACGAGCAGTACTTC	TRBD1	TRBV11-3	.	TRBJ2-7